These 18 T cell receptor beta chains came from one sample sequenced in a study of blood T cell repertoires in COVID-19. Measured with immunoSEQ multiplex PCR; TCRdb has only the in-frame clones, and not every one. Of 85,000 to 120,000 clones listed, 80% to 95% were seen once; the top ten hold 1.9%. Sequenced input: peripheral blood. Receptors originate from a woman aged 50 to 65 with COVID-19, enrolled during active disease.

The chain joins TRBV10-1 to TRBJ1-1, with D possibly being TRBD1 (5 bases). CDR1 is WNHNN, CDR2 SYGVQD, per germline (reference sequence). The CDR3 consists of 14 residues. Trimming stripped 6 bases from V and 5 bases from J, with 16 bases between. The CDR3 DNA reads as TGCGCCAGCAGGGAGAACGGGGGTGGGACTGAAGCTTTCTTT. Translating gives CASRENGGGTEAFF.

This clone appeared a few times. The chain has TRBV27 and TRBJ1-5, with a possible D match to TRBD1 (5 bases). Deletions cut 5 bases from V and 2 bases from J, with 13 bases between. The length of the CDR3 is 15 residues. Germline V CDR1 and CDR2: MNHEY, SMNVEV (reference sequence). The CDR3 sequence is CASSPPGRGNQPQHF. The DNA of the CDR3 is TGTGCCAGCAGTCCTCCAGGCAGGGGCAATCAGCCCCAGCATTTT.

In this sample, this clone turned up once. The gene calls are TRBV10-3 and TRBJ2-7; 9 bases map to TRBD1. Germline V lookup: CDR1 ENHRY, CDR2 SYGVKD. This CDR3 has 15 amino acids. V trimming: 4 bases; J trimming: 5 bases; junction bases outside the gene matches: 9. CDR3 sequence reads: CAISVSGQGSNEQYF. In DNA form, the CDR3 reads TGTGCCATCAGTGTTAGCGGACAGGGGTCAAACGAGCAGTACTTC.

V and J are TRBV7-9 and TRBJ1-2, with 12 bases that match TRBD1. Losses at the gene ends were 8 bases for V and 0 bases for J; bases not matched to a gene: 7. The CDR3 extends over 16 amino acids. Germline V gives CDR1 SEHNR, CDR2 FQNEAQ (reference sequence). In DNA, the CDR3 is TGTGCCAGCTCCGGGACAGGGGGCCCGACTAACTATGGCTACACCTTC. Translating it yields CASSGTGGPTNYGYTF.

The V gene is TRBV19, the J gene TRBJ1-1; D uncertain. Trimming pared 7 bases from V and 4 bases from J, leaving 10 bases between. The CDR3 contains 12 residues. Germline V gives CDR1 LNHDA, CDR2 SQIVND (reference sequence). In DNA form, the CDR3 reads TGTGCCAGTATGCCCCCCAGCACTGAAGCTTTCTTT. It yields the protein CASMPPSTEAFF. The full variable domain, with the rest looked up from reference TRBV19 and TRBJ1-1, is DGGITQSPKYLFRKEGQNVTLSCEQNLNHDAMYWYRQDPGQGLRLIYYSQIVNDFQKGDIAEGYSVSREKKESFPLTVTSAQKNPTAFYLCASMPPSTEAFFGQGTRLTVV.

The chain joins TRBV3-1 (or the pseudogene TRBV3-2) to TRBJ2-7; D might be TRBD2 (6 bases). Per the germline V gene, CDR1 is LGHDT and CDR2 is YNNKEL (reference sequence). This CDR3 is 17 amino acids long. Deletions cut 3 bases from V and 6 bases from J, with 24 bases between. The CDR3 loop is CASSHPAGGRAKGEQYF. CDR3 coding DNA: TGTGCCAGCAGCCATCCCGCCGGAGGGAGAGCAAAGGGCGAGCAGTACTTC.

The rearrangement joins TRBV30 to TRBJ1-5; possible D gene TRBD1, 5 bases. This CDR3 spans 13 amino acids. V lost 2 bases and J lost 7, with 12 bases in between. Germline loops: CDR1 GTSNPN, CDR2 SVGIG (reference sequence). CDR3 in amino acids: CAWSRGAGQPQHF. The CDR3 DNA reads TGTGCCTGGAGTCGTGGGGCTGGACAGCCCCAGCATTTT.

CDR3 nucleotides: TGCAGCGTTGTTACAGTCAACTATGGCTACACCTTC. The encoded protein is CSVVTVNYGYTF. V usage is TRBV29-1 and J usage is TRBJ1-2; the D is unclear. The CDR3 sequence is 12 residues long. The germline V and J ends were trimmed by 4 bases and 2 bases, with 8 bases remaining between them. Germline V gene data show CDR1 as SQVTM and CDR2 as ANQGSEA. Full variable domain (remainder filled in from reference TRBV29-1 and TRBJ1-2): SAVISQKPSRDICQRGTSLTIQCQVDSQVTMMFWYRQQPGQSLTLIATANQGSEATYESGFVIDKFPISRPNLTFSTLTVSNMSPEDSSIYLCSVVTVNYGYTFGSGTRLTVV.

This chain uses TRBV6-2 or TRBV6-3 with TRBJ1-1; D is unclear. Trimming removed 6 bases at V and 0 bases at J, with 14 bases between. In germline, CDR1 is MNHEY, CDR2 SVGEGT. CDR3 length: 15 residues. CDR3: CASSPQRFMNTEAFF. The CDR3 DNA is TGTGCCAGCAGCCCGCAGCGATTCATGAACACTGAAGCTTTCTTT.

CDR3 DNA: TGTGCCAGCAGCCTATCCTATTCACTAGCGGGTGTCTCCTACGAGCAGTACGTC. Translation gives CASSLSYSLAGVSYEQYV. The V gene is TRBV7-4, the J gene TRBJ2-7; TRBD2 agrees at 9 bases. Germline V gives CDR1 SGHVT, CDR2 SQSDAQ. V dropped 5 bases and J dropped 0; count of bases not matched to a gene: 14. The CDR3 has 18 amino acids.

As concerns this clone: An end of the junction does not agree with germline; a read error may underlie this. The V call is TRBV12-3 or TRBV12-4, the J call TRBJ1-2; TRBD1 agrees at 8 bases. The CDR3 totals 13 residues. In DNA, the CDR3 is TGTGCCAGCCAGGGGGATGGACAGGGTCGCTTCGCCTTC. Translated, it gives CASQGDGQGRFAF.

The chain joins TRBV4-3 to TRBJ1-3; no clear D gene. Germline CDR1 is LGHNA and CDR2 is YSLEER. Trimming pared 0 bases from V and 0 bases from J, leaving 6 bases between. This CDR3 has 15 amino acids. CDR3 region: CASSQDRNSGNTIYF. CDR3 DNA: TGCGCCAGCAGCCAAGACAGGAACTCTGGAAACACCATATATTTT.

This clone occurred a few times. The V call is TRBV6-2 or TRBV6-3, the J call TRBJ1-2; 9 positions match TRBD1. The length of the CDR3 is 16 residues. Germline V lookup: CDR1 MNHEY, CDR2 SVGEGT. Trimming took 3 bases from V and 5 from J; bases not matched to a gene: 10. CDR3 protein: CASSYLRTGGGYGYTF. CDR3 DNA sequence: TGTGCCAGCAGTTATTTGCGTACAGGGGGCGGATATGGCTACACCTTC.

The chain employs TRBV28 and TRBJ2-5; tentatively, D is TRBD2 (5 bases). Germline V gene sequence: CDR1 MDHEN, CDR2 SYDVKM. There are 13 residues in the CDR3. The germline V and J ends were trimmed by 3 bases and 5 bases, with 10 bases remaining between them. CDR3 sequence: CASSLRVQETQYF. The CDR3 bases are TGTGCCAGCAGTTTGCGGGTCCAGGAGACCCAGTACTTC.

The chain combines TRBV10-2 with TRBJ2-7, with D uncertain. Germline V gene data show CDR1 as WSHSY and CDR2 as SAAADI. The CDR3 sequence is 10 residues long. Trimming took 8 bases from V and 1 from J, leaving 3 bases between them. The CDR3 protein is CASPSYEQYV. The CDR3 DNA reads TGCGCCAGCCCTTCCTACGAGCAGTACGTC.

The count of this clone is one. The rearrangement uses TRBV6-4 and TRBJ2-1; the match to TRBD2 covers 8 bases. CDR1 and CDR2 (germline): MRHNA, SNTAGT. The CDR3 totals 15 residues. V shed 6 bases, J shed 7 bases, and the junction held 11 bases outside the gene matches. The CDR3 coding sequence is TGTGCCAGCAGCCTCAAGCGGGGGCCCTTGAATGAGCAGTTCTTC. This gives the protein CASSLKRGPLNEQFF.

The chain carries TRBV6-2 or TRBV6-3 and TRBJ1-4; D gene unclear. The germline V gene encodes CDR1 MNHEY and CDR2 SVGEGT. Trimming pared 2 bases from V and 0 bases from J, leaving 16 bases between. This CDR3 is 18 amino acids long. The CDR3 here is CASSYERAGTTTNEKLFF. In DNA form, the CDR3 reads TGTGCCAGCAGTTACGAGCGGGCGGGTACTACAACTAATGAAAAACTGTTTTTT.

The rearrangement uses TRBV30 and TRBJ1-5, with D perhaps matching TRBD1 (5 bases). The V end was cut by 4 bases, the J end by 2 bases, with 12 bases between. Germline V gene lookup returns CDR1 GTSNPN and CDR2 SVGIG (reference sequence). CDR3 length: 14 amino acids. CDR3: CAWNGKGGNQPQHF. CDR3 sequence (DNA): TGTGCCTGGAATGGTAAAGGGGGCAATCAGCCCCAGCATTTT.